This TCR beta chain was captured in a study of OX40 agonist ivuxolimab in advanced cancers. Regarding the study as a whole: Expanded clones belonging to CD8+ T cells outnumbered, on average, those of CD4+.

The V gene end was trimmed by 7 bases and the J gene end by 6 bases; junction bases not matched to a gene: 14. This CDR3 has 16 amino acids. The germline V gene encodes CDR1 LNHDA and CDR2 SQIVND (reference sequence). Measured with immunoSEQ multiplex PCR; TCRdb has only the in-frame clones, and not every one. Of 70,000 to 90,000 clones in the sample, roughly 83% were seen once. For this clone: Its antigen is still unknown.

This chain connects TRBV19 to TRBJ1-5; 8 positions match TRBD1. The TCR sequence derives from an adult with an advanced solid tumor such as melanoma, head and neck, liver or kidney cancer. The sample consisted of CD4+ or CD8+ T cells sorted from blood, taken in a trial of the OX40 agonist ivuxolimab. The CDR3 loop is CASNPRGTGGGQPQHF. The CDR3 DNA is TGTGCCAGTAACCCTCGGGGGACAGGAGGGGGTCAGCCCCAGCATTTT. Based on the CDR3 plus reference TRBV19 and TRBJ1-5, the full variable domain is DGGITQSPKYLFRKEGQNVTLSCEQNLNHDAMYWYRQDPGQGLRLIYYSQIVNDFQKGDIAEGYSVSREKKESFPLTVTSAQKNPTAFYLCASNPRGTGGGQPQHFGDGTRLSIL.